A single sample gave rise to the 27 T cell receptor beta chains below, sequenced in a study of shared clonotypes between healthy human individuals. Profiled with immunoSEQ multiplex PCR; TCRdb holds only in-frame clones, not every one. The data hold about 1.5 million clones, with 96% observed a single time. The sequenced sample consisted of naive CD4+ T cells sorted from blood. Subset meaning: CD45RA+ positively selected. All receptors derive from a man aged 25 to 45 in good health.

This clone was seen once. CDR3 coding DNA: TGTGCCAGCAGCTTAACAGGGTTGTCTAATGAAAAACTGTTTTTT. Its translation: CASSLTGLSNEKLFF. V gene TRBV7-3 combines with J gene TRBJ1-4; D remains unclear. Trimming took 0 bases from V and 3 from J, leaving 8 bases between them. The CDR3 sequence is 15 residues long. The germline CDR1 and CDR2 sequences are SGHTA and FQGTGA.

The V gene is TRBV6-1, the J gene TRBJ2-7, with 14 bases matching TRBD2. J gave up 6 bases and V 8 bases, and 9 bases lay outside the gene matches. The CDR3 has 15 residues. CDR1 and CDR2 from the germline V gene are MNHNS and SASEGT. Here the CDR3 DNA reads TGTGCCAGCGTGGGACTAGCGGGAGCTATCGGCGAGCAGTACTTC. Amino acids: CASVGLAGAIGEQYF.

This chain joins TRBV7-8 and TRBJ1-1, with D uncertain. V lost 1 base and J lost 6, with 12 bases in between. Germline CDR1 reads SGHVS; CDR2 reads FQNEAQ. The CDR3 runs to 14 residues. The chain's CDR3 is CASSLGNYSPEAFF. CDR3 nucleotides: TGTGCCAGCAGCTTAGGAAACTACAGCCCTGAAGCTTTCTTT.

The DNA for the CDR3 is TGCGCCAGCAGCTTATTTAATATTCGCGCCGACACCGGGGAGCTGTTTTTT. It encodes CASSLFNIRADTGELFF. The chain recombines TRBV5-1 with TRBJ2-2; D gene uncertain. The CDR3 is made up of 17 amino acids. The germline CDR1 and CDR2 sequences are SGHRS and YFSETQ. Between the trimmed V and J ends, which lost 2 bases and 3 bases, there was a span of 17 bases.

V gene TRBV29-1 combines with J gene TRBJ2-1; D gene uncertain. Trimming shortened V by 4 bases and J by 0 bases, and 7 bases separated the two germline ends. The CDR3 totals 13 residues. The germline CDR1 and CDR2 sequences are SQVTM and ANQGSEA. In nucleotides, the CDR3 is TGCAGCGTTGCCAGCAGCTCCTACAATGAGCAGTTCTTC. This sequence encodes CSVASSSYNEQFF.

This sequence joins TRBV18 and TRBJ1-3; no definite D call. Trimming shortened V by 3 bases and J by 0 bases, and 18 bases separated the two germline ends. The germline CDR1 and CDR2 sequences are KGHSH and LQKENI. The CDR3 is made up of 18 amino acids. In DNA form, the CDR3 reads TGTGCCAGCTCACCTCTCCCCCTCGGAAAGAGCTCTGGAAACACCATATATTTT. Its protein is CASSPLPLGKSSGNTIYF.

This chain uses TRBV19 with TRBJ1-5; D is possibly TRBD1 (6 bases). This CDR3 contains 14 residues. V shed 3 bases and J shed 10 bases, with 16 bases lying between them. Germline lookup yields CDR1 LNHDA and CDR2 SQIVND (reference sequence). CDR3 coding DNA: TGTGCCAGTAGTATGGCCACAGGGAACTTTCCCCAGCATTTT. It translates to CASSMATGNFPQHF.

CDR3 sequence (DNA): TGTGCCAGCAGACCAGAAAGCGGGAGGGCAGAGACCCAGTACTTC. Amino acid sequence: CASRPESGRAETQYF. V gene TRBV28 combines with J gene TRBJ2-5; TRBD2 matches at 10 bases. The germline V gene encodes CDR1 MDHEN and CDR2 SYDVKM. CDR3 length: 15 amino acids. The ends lost 6 bases at V and 4 bases at J; junction bases unmatched: 8.

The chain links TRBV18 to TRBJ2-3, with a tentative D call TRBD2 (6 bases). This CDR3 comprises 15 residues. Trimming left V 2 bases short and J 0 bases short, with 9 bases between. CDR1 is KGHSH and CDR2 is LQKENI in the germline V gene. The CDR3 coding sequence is TGTGCCAGCTCACCAGAGCTAGCGAGCACAGATACGCAGTATTTT. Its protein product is CASSPELASTDTQYF.

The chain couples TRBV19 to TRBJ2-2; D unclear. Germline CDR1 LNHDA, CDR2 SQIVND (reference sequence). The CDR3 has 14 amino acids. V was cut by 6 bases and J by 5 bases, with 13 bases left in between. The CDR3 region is CASRTEVATGELFF. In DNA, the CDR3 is TGTGCCAGTAGGACCGAGGTCGCAACCGGGGAGCTGTTTTTT. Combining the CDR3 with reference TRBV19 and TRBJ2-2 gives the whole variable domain DGGITQSPKYLFRKEGQNVTLSCEQNLNHDAMYWYRQDPGQGLRLIYYSQIVNDFQKGDIAEGYSVSREKKESFPLTVTSAQKNPTAFYLCASRTEVATGELFFGEGSRLTVL.

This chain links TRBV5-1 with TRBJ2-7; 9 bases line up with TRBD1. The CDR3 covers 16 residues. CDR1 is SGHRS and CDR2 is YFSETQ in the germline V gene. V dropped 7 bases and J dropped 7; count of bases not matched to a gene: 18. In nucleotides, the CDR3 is TGCGCCAGCCGCGAGGGACAGGGCCCCGCATGGGAGGAGCAGTACTTC. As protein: CASREGQGPAWEEQYF.

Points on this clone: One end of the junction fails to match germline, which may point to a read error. CDR3 sequence (DNA): TGCGCCAGCCGCTTGGAGGTCGGTGTGGGGACCGGGGAGCTGTTTTTT. Translation gives CASRLEVGVGTGELFF. The chain couples TRBV5-1 to TRBJ2-2, with D tentatively TRBD2 (5 bases). The CDR3 is made up of 16 amino acids. Germline V gene lookup returns CDR1 SGHRS and CDR2 YFSETQ.

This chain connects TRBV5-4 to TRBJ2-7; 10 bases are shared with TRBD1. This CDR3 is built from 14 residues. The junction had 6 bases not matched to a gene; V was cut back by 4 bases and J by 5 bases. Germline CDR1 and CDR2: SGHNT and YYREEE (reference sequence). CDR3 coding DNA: TGTGCCAGCAGCGAGGGACAGGGGCGCCACGAGCAGTACTTC. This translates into CASSEGQGRHEQYF.

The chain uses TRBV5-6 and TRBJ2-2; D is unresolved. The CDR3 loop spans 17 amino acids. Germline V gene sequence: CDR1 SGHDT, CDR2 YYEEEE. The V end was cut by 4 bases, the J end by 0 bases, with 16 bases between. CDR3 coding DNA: TGTGCCAGCAGCGTACGGGTCATCATAACGAACACCGGGGAGCTGTTTTTT. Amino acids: CASSVRVIITNTGELFF.

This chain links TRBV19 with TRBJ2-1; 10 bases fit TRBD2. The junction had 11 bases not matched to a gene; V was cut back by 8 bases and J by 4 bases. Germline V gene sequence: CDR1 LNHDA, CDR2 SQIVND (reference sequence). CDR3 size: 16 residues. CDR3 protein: CASQREGLTGYNEQFF. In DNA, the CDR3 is TGTGCCAGTCAGCGGGAGGGCCTAACGGGGTACAATGAGCAGTTCTTC.

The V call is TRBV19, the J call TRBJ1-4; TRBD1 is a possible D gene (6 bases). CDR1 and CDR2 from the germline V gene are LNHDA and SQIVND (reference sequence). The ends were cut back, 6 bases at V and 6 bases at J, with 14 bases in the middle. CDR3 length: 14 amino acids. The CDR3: CASRIQGGDEKLFF. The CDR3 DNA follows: TGTGCCAGTAGGATACAGGGAGGGGATGAAAAACTGTTTTTT.

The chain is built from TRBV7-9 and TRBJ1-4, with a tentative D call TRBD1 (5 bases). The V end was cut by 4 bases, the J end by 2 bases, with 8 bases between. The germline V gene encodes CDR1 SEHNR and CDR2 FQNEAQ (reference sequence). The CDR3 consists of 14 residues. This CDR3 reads CASSYGGTNEKLFF. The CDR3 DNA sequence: TGTGCCAGCAGCTATGGGGGGACTAATGAAAAACTGTTTTTT.

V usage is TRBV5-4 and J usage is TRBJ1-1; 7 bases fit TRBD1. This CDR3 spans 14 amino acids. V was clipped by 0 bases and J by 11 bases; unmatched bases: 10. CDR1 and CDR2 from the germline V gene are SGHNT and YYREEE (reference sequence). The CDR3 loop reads CASSLVMEGAAAFF. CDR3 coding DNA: TGTGCCAGCAGCTTGGTTATGGAGGGGGCGGCGGCTTTCTTT. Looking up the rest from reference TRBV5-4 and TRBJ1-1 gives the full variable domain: ETGVTQSPTHLIKTRGQQVTLRCSSQSGHNTVSWYQQALGQGPQFIFQYYREEENGRGNFPPRFSGLQFPNYSSELNVNALELDDSALYLCASSLVMEGAAAFFGQGTRLTVV.

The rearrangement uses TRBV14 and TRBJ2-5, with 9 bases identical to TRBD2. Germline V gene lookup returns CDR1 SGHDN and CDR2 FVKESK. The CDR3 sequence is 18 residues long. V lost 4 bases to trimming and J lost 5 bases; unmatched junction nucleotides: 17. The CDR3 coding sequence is TGTGCCAGCAGCCCCCCGGTTTTAGCGGGAGAGGGGTGGGAGACCCAGTACTTC. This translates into CASSPPVLAGEGWETQYF.

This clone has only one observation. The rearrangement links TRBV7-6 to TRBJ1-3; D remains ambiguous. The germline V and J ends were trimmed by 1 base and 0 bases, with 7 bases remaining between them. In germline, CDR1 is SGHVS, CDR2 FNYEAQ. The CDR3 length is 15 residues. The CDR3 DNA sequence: TGTGCCAGCAGCTTAGAGGTAGACTCTGGAAACACCATATATTTT. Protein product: CASSLEVDSGNTIYF.

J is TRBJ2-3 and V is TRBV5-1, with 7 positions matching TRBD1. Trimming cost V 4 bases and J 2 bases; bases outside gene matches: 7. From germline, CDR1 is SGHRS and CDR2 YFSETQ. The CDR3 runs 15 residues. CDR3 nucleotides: TGCGCCAGCAGCCGAGGGACAGTTACCACAGATACGCAGTATTTT. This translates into CASSRGTVTTDTQYF.

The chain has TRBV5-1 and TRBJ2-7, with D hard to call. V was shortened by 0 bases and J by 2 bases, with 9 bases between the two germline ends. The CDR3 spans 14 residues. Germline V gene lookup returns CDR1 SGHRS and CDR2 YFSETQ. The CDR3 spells CASSLALRAYEQYF. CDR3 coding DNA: TGCGCCAGCAGCTTGGCCTTAAGGGCCTACGAGCAGTACTTC.

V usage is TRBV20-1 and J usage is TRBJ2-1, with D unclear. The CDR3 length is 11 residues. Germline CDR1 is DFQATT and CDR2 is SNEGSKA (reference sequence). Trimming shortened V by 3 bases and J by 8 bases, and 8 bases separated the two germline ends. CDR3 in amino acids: CSASLGYEQFF. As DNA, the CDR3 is TGCAGTGCTAGTTTGGGCTATGAGCAGTTCTTC.

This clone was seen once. This CDR3 is CASSLDRAGYTF. As DNA, the CDR3 is TGTGCCAGCAGTTTAGACAGGGCTGGCTACACCTTC. The gene calls are TRBV28 and TRBJ1-2; 7 bases fit TRBD1. V shed 2 bases and J 7 bases; nucleotides not matched to a gene: 1. The CDR3 length is 12 residues. CDR1 MDHEN and CDR2 SYDVKM come from the germline V gene.

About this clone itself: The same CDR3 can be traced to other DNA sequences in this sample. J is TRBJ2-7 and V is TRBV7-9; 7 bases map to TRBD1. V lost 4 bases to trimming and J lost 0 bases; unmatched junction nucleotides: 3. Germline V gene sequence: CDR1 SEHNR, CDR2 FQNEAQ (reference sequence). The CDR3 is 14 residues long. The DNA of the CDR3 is TGTGCCAGCAGCTCGGGACAGTACTCCTACGAGCAGTACTTC. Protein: CASSSGQYSYEQYF. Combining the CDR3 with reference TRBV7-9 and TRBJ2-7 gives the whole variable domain DTGVSQNPRHKITKRGQNVTFRCDPISEHNRLYWYRQTLGQGPEFLTYFQNEAQLEKSRLLSDRFSAERPKGSFSTLEIQRTEQGDSAMYLCASSSGQYSYEQYFGPGTRLTVT.

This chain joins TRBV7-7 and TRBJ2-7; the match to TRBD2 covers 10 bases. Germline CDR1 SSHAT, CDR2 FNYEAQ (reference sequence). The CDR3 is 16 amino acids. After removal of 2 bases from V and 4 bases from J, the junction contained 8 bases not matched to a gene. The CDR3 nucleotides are TGTGCCAGCAGCTTAACCCTAGCGGGAGAAAGGTACGAGCAGTACTTC. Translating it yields CASSLTLAGERYEQYF.

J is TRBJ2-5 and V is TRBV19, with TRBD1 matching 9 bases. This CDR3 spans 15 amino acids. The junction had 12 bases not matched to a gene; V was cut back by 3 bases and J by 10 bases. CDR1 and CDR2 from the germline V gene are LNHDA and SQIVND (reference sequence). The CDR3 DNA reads TGTGCCAGTAGTATCGCCCTGGGACAGGGCGTAGGCCAGTACTTC. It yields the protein CASSIALGQGVGQYF.